The TCR beta chain described here comes from a study of beta chain features in type 1 diabetes. Study background: Examination covered almost 110,000,000 sorted cells spanning all samples. General study results and limits: Type 1 diabetes patients showed a moderate but significant shortening of TCRB CDR3s in all four CD4+ subsets.

Germline CDR1 reads SQVTM; CDR2 reads ANQGSEA. This CDR3 has 12 amino acids. The V end was cut by 6 bases, the J end by 1 base, with 9 bases between. Concerning this clone: The antigen remains undetermined.

What was sequenced were expressed TCRB transcripts, since all of the isolated RNA had been reverse transcribed. Assay used: immunoSEQ multiplex PCR; TCRdb lists only in-frame clones, some missing. This table holds 250,000 to 300,000 clones, approximately 25% found once. The chain combines TRBV29-1 with TRBJ2-5; D is perhaps TRBD1 (6 bases). Sequenced material: naive CD4+ T cells from blood. This receptor was identified in a woman aged 25 to 39 with type 1 diabetes. The CDR3 coding sequence is TGCAGCGTGGACAGCCCCCAAGAGACCCAGTACTTC. This translates into CSVDSPQETQYF. Complete variable domain (other parts from reference TRBV29-1 and TRBJ2-5): SAVISQKPSRDICQRGTSLTIQCQVDSQVTMMFWYRQQPGQSLTLIATANQGSEATYESGFVIDKFPISRPNLTFSTLTVSNMSPEDSSIYLCSVDSPQETQYFGPGTRLLVL.